The next 15 T cell receptor beta chains were all read from a single sample in a study of blood T cell repertoires in COVID-19. Produced via immunoSEQ multiplex PCR; TCRdb's table is partial and in-frame only. This table holds some 350,000 clones, more than 70% found once. The sample taken for sequencing was peripheral blood. The receptors here all came from a man aged 25-45 years with active or convalescent COVID-19.

The V call is TRBV5-1, the J call TRBJ2-1, with TRBD2 as a possible D gene (5 bases). The length of the CDR3 is 14 residues. Trimming took 6 bases from V and 0 from J, leaving 10 bases between them. CDR1 SGHRS and CDR2 YFSETQ come from the germline V gene. CDR3 nucleotides: TGCGCCAGCACCATGGGGAGCTCCTACAATGAGCAGTTCTTC. Amino acid sequence: CASTMGSSYNEQFF.

With respect to this clone: Germline is not matched at one junction end, which may reflect a read error. The genes are TRBV4-3 and TRBJ1-3; 9 bases agree with TRBD1. There are 18 residues in the CDR3. Per germline, CDR1 LGHNA and CDR2 YSLEER. This CDR3 reads CASSQDMGTGFSRNTIYF. In DNA, the CDR3 is TGCGCCAGCAGCCAAGATATGGGGACAGGGTTCTCTAGAAACACCATATATTTT.

The chain is built from TRBV5-1 and TRBJ1-2; unclear D gene. Germline V CDR1 and CDR2: SGHRS, YFSETQ. The V end lost 0 bases, the J end lost 2 bases, and 11 bases lay between the germline ends. CDR3 length equals 15 residues. This CDR3 reads CASSLGGGGNYGYTF. CDR3 nucleotide sequence: TGCGCCAGCAGCTTGGGGGGAGGAGGCAACTATGGCTACACCTTC.

The V call is TRBV28, the J call TRBJ2-1; D is perhaps TRBD2 (5 bases). Per the germline V gene, CDR1 is MDHEN and CDR2 is SYDVKM. CDR3 length: 13 amino acids. The ends were cut back, 5 bases at V and 9 bases at J, with 14 bases in the middle. The CDR3 DNA reads as TGTGCCAGCAGTCAACCCGGGGTCAGTGAGCAGTTCTTC. Its translation: CASSQPGVSEQFF.

The CDR3: CASSEAFWTGNQPQHF. The CDR3 DNA follows: TGTGCCAGCAGTGAAGCCTTTTGGACAGGGAATCAGCCCCAGCATTTT. The J gene is TRBJ1-5, the V gene TRBV2; 8 bases map to TRBD1. Germline assignment: CDR1 SNHLY and CDR2 FYNNEI. The ends lost 0 bases at V and 4 bases at J; junction bases unmatched: 5. The CDR3 length is 16 residues.

This chain uses TRBV2 with TRBJ2-5; weak D call: TRBD1 (6 bases). The CDR3 has 17 amino acids. Germline loops: CDR1 SNHLY, CDR2 FYNNEI. V dropped 6 bases and J dropped 5 bases, with 25 bases sitting between them. CDR3 DNA: TGTGCCAGCAGCTCAAGTTACAGGGTTTCACCGAGGGAGACCCAGTACTTC. Translating it yields CASSSSYRVSPRETQYF.

The chain links TRBV7-3 to TRBJ1-1, with no clear D. V lost 0 bases to trimming and J lost 7 bases, with 6 bases between them. CDR3 length: 12 amino acids. Germline CDR1 reads SGHTA; CDR2 reads FQGTGA. CDR3 bases: TGTGCCAGCAGCTTAACTTCAGGTGAAGCTTTCTTT. Translation: CASSLTSGEAFF.

This clone was detected only a few times. The chain is built from TRBV14 and TRBJ2-1; 9 nucleotides align to TRBD2. CDR1 and CDR2 (germline): SGHDN, FVKESK. Trimming took 4 bases from V and 4 from J; bases not matched to a gene: 8. This CDR3 is 16 amino acids long. The DNA of the CDR3 is TGTGCCAGCAGCCCGGCCCGACTAGCGGTGTACAATGAGCAGTTCTTC. Amino acid sequence: CASSPARLAVYNEQFF.

Written as DNA, the CDR3 is TGTGCCAGTAGTATTTCGGCGGCAGAAAAACTGTTTTTT. Translated: CASSISAAEKLFF. The rearrangement joins TRBV19 to TRBJ1-4; no definite D call. Germline values: CDR1 LNHDA, CDR2 SQIVND (reference sequence). Deletions cut 3 bases from V and 8 bases from J, with 10 bases between. This CDR3 spans 13 amino acids.

CDR3 loop: CAWSVLMQKLFF. The CDR3 DNA is TGTGCCTGGAGTGTACTAATGCAGAAACTGTTTTTT. V and J are TRBV30 and TRBJ2-2; D gene uncertain. Germline assignment: CDR1 GTSNPN and CDR2 SVGIG (reference sequence). The CDR3 is made up of 12 amino acids. Trimming took off 0 bases at V and 14 bases at J, with 13 bases between the two ends.

The genes are TRBV15 and TRBJ1-1; TRBD1 is a possible D gene (5 bases). CDR1 and CDR2 from the germline V gene are LNHNV and YYDKDF (reference sequence). This CDR3 region has 13 residues. V lost 5 bases and J lost 6, with 13 bases in between. The CDR3 is CATSRGGYAEAFF. CDR3 nucleotides: TGTGCCACCAGCCGGGGGGGGTACGCTGAAGCTTTCTTT.

This chain links TRBV7-8 with TRBJ1-5; 8 bases match TRBD1. The trim removed 5 bases at V and 4 bases at J, leaving 16 bases unmatched. This CDR3 spans 18 amino acids. Per the germline V gene, CDR1 is SGHVS and CDR2 is FQNEAQ. The DNA of the CDR3 is TGTGCCAGCAGCCCTACCTACGACAGGGGTATTGGGAATCAGCCCCAGCATTTT. Translation: CASSPTYDRGIGNQPQHF.

V and J are TRBV28 and TRBJ2-2; 9 positions agree with TRBD1. This CDR3 is 17 amino acids long. CDR1 is MDHEN and CDR2 is SYDVKM in the germline V gene. V trimming: 5 bases; J trimming: 1 base; junction bases outside the gene matches: 8. CDR3 nucleotides: TGTGCCAGCAGTCGCCCGACAGGGGGGCTGAACACCGGGGAGCTGTTTTTT. It translates to CASSRPTGGLNTGELFF.

The chain joins TRBV12-3 or TRBV12-4 to TRBJ2-2; possible D gene TRBD1, 5 bases. This CDR3 is 12 amino acids long. This CDR3 is CATRENTGELFF. The DNA for the CDR3 is TGTGCTACCAGGGAGAACACCGGGGAGCTGTTTTTT.

The chain uses TRBV24-1 and TRBJ2-7, with D perhaps TRBD1 (5 bases). The germline V gene has CDR1 KGHDR and CDR2 SFDVKD. V dropped 9 bases and J dropped 3 bases, with 11 bases sitting between them. There are 12 residues in the CDR3. The CDR3 region is CATWTPNYEQYF. DNA for the CDR3: TGTGCCACCTGGACACCTAACTACGAGCAGTACTTC.